A single sample gave rise to the 8 T cell receptor beta chains below, sequenced in a study of metastatic and nonmetastatic thyroid tumors. Treatment of any kind had been given to no patient before thyroid surgery. Via MiXCR, TCRdb re-called the PCR reads. Among 65,000 or so clones, more than 3.5% were seen once, and the ten largest hold about 22%. Sequencing input: blood. The receptor set was obtained from a female donor with papillary thyroid cancer or a benign thyroid nodule (not recorded which). Some clones in this sample may be carry-over from other donors' samples.

This clone was counted many times. V gene TRBV11-2 combines with J gene TRBJ1-5; unclear D gene. V lost 5 bases and J lost 1, with 15 bases in between. Per the germline V gene, CDR1 is SGHAT and CDR2 is FQNNGV. This CDR3 comprises 16 residues. CDR3 protein: CASSPPAGRSNQPQHF. CDR3 nucleotide sequence: TGTGCCAGCAGCCCCCCTGCCGGGAGAAGCAATCAGCCCCAGCATTTT. The variable domain in full, completed from reference TRBV11-2 and TRBJ1-5, reads EAGVAQSPRYKIIEKRQSVAFWCNPISGHATLYWYQQILGQGPKLLIQFQNNGVVDDSQLPKDRFSAERLKGVDSTLKIQPAKLEDSAVYLCASSPPAGRSNQPQHFGDGTRLSIL.

Ten or more counts support this clone. CDR3 in DNA: TGTGCCAGCAGTGGACAGGGGAATGAAAAACTGTTTTTT. Its protein product is CASSGQGNEKLFF. The genes are TRBV2 and TRBJ1-4; TRBD1 aligns across 8 bases. CDR3 length equals 13 residues. V trimming: 4 bases; J trimming: 5 bases; junction bases outside the gene matches: 0. Germline assignment: CDR1 SNHLY and CDR2 FYNNEI.

This clone was seen many times. The V and J genes are TRBV20-1 and TRBJ2-1, with TRBD2 as a possible D gene (5 bases). Germline CDR1 is DFQATT and CDR2 is SNEGSKA (reference sequence). CDR3 length: 13 residues. V was clipped by 6 bases and J by 9 bases, with 18 bases between them. CDR3 amino acids: CSAYPRDNGEQFF. DNA for the CDR3: TGCAGTGCGTACCCACGGGATAACGGTGAGCAGTTCTTC.

This clone was seen ten or more times. V usage is TRBV6-1 and J usage is TRBJ1-6; 7 nucleotides align to TRBD1. Germline CDR1 MNHNS, CDR2 SASEGT. The CDR3 is 16 residues long. Trimming removed 5 bases from V and 1 base from J; junction bases left unmatched: 5. The CDR3 region has the DNA TGTGCCAGCAGTCACAGGGGCTGGTCCTATAATTCACCCCTCCACTTT. It is translated as CASSHRGWSYNSPLHF.

Many counts were recorded for this clone. V usage is TRBV11-2 and J usage is TRBJ2-1, with a possible D match to TRBD1 (5 bases). Trimming left V 5 bases short and J 0 bases short, with 14 bases between. Germline assignment: CDR1 SGHAT and CDR2 FQNNGV. This CDR3 contains 16 residues. CDR3 in amino acids: CASSPGRGSSYNEQFF. The DNA of the CDR3 is TGTGCCAGCAGCCCAGGAAGGGGTAGCTCCTACAATGAGCAGTTCTTC.

This clone has a handful of counts. The chain employs TRBV6-1 and TRBJ1-5; 7 bases line up with TRBD1. With V trimmed by 10 bases and J by 3 bases, 6 bases remained unmatched. The CDR3 totals 13 residues. Germline CDR1 and CDR2: MNHNS and SASEGT. The CDR3 protein is CATRGGNNQPQHF. The DNA for the CDR3 is TGTGCCACCAGGGGGGGAAACAATCAGCCCCAGCATTTT.

This clone came up many times. The rearrangement joins TRBV20-1 to TRBJ2-5; D gene unclear. Trimming removed 6 bases from V and 5 bases from J, with 22 bases in between. The germline gives CDR1 DFQATT, CDR2 SNEGSKA (reference sequence). The CDR3 spans 15 residues. The CDR3 DNA reads as TGCAGTGCCCGAGAGCCCCCGGCGCGGCGGGAGACCCAGTACTTC. It encodes CSAREPPARRETQYF.

This clone has ten or more counts. The chain uses TRBV6-1 and TRBJ2-3; TRBD2 is a possible D gene (6 bases). From germline, CDR1 is MNHNS and CDR2 SASEGT. CDR3 length equals 15 residues. The V and J ends lost 4 bases and 4 bases respectively, with 15 bases between them. The CDR3 loop is CASSGAGSLADTQYF. The CDR3 bases are TGTGCCAGCAGTGGAGCGGGTTCACTCGCAGATACGCAGTATTTT.